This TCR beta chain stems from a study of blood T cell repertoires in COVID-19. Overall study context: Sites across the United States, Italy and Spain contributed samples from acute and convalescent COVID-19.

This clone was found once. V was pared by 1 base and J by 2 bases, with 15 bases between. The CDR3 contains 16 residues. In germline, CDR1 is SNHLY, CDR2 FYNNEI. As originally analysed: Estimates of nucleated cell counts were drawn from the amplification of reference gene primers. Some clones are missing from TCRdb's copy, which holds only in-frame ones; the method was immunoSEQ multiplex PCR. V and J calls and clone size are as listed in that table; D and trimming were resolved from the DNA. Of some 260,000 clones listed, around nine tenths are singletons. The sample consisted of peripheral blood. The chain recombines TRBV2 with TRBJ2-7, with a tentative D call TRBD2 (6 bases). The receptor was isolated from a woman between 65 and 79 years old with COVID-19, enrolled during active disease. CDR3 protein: CASSEEGGVPAYEQYF. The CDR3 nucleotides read TGTGCCAGCAGTGAAGAAGGAGGGGTCCCAGCCTACGAGCAGTACTTC.